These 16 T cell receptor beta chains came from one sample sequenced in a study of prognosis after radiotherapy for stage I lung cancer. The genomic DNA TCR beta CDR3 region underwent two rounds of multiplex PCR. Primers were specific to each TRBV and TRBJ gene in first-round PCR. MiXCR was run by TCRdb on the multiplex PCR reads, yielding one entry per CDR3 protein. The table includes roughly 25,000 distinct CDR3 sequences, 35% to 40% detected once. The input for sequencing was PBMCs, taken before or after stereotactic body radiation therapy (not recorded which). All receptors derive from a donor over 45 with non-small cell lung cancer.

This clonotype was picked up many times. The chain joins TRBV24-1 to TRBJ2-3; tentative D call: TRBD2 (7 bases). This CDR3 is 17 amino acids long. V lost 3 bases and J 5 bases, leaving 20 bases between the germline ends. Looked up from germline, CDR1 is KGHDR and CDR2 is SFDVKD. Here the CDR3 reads CATSDPAEGGTGDTQYF. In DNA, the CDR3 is TGTGCCACCAGTGATCCCGCCGAGGGGGGGACCGGAGATACGCAGTATTTT.

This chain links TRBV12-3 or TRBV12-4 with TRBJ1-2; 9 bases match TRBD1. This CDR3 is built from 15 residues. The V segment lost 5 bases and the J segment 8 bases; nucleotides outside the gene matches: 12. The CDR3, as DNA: TGTGCCAGCAGTATCAGACAGGGGGACGTAGGGGGCTACACCTTC. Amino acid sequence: CASSIRQGDVGGYTF.

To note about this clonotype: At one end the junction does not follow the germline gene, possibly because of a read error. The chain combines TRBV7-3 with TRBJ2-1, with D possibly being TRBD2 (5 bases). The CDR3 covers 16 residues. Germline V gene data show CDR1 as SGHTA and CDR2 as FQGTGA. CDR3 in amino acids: CASSINPGIAANEQFF. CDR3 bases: TGTGCCAGCAGCATAAACCCGGGAATAGCTGCCAATGAGCAGTTCTTT.

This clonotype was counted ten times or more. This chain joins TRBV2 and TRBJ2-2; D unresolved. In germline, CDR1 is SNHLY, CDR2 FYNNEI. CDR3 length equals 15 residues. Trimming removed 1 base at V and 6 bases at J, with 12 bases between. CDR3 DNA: TGTGCCAGCAGTGAAGATAGTCGCGGAGCCGGGGAGCTGTTTTTT. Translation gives CASSEDSRGAGELFF. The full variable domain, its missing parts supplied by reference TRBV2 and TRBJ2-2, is EPEVTQTPSHQVTQMGQEVILRCVPISNHLYFYWYRQILGQKVEFLVSFYNNEISEKSEIFDDQFSVERPDGSNFTLKIRSTKLEDSAMYFCASSEDSRGAGELFFGEGSRLTVL.

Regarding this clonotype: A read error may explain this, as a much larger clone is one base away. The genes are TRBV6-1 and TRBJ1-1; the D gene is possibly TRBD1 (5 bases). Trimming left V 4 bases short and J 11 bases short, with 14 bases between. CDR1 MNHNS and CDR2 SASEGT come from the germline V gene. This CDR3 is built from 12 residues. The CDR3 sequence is CASSGVGVDAFF. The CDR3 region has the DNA TGTGCCAGCAGTGGAGTGGGGGTGGATGCTTTCTTT.

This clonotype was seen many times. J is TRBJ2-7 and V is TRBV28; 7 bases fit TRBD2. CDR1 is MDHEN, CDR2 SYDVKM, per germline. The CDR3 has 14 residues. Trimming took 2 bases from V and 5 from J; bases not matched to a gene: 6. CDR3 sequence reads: CASSLGGTNNEQYF. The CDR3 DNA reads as TGTGCCAGCAGTTTAGGAGGGACTAATAACGAGCAGTACTTC.

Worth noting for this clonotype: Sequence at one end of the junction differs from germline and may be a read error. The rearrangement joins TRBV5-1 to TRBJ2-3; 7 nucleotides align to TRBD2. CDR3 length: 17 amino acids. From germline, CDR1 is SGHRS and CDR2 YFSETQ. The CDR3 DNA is TGCGCCAGCACCCCTTCCTATGCGGGAGCTGGCACAGATACGAAGTATTTT. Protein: CASTPSYAGAGTDTKYF.

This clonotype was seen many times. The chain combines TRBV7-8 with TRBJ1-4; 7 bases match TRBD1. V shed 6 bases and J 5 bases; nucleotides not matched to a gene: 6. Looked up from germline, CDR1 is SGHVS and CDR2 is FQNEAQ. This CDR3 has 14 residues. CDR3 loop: CASRVRGRNEKLFF. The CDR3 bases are TGTGCCAGCAGGGTCAGGGGGAGGAATGAAAAACTGTTTTTT.

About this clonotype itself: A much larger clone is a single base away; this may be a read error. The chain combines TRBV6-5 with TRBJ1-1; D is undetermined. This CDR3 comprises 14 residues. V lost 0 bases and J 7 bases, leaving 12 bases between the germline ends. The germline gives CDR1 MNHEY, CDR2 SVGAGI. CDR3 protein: CASSYSAGGNEAFF. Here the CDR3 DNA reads TGTGCCAGCAGTTACTCCGCAGGAGGGAATGAAGCTTTCTTT.

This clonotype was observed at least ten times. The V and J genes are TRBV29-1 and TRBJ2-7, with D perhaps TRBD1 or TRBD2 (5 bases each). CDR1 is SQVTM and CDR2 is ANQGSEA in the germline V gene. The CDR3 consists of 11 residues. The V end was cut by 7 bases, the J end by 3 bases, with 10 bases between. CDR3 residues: CSAGGGYEQYF. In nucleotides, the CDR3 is TGCAGCGCCGGTGGGGGCTACGAGCAGTACTTC.

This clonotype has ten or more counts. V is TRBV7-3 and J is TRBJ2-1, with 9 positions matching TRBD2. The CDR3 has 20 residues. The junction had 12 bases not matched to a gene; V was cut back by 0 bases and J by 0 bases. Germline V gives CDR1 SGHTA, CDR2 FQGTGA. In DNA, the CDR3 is TGTGCCAGCAGCTTAACTCCCTCTGCGGGAGGGAGTAGCTCCTACAATGAGCAGTTCTTC. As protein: CASSLTPSAGGSSSYNEQFF.

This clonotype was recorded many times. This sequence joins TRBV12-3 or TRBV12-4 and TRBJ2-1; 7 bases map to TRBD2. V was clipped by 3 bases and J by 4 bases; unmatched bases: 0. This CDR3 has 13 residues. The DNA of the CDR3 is TGTGCCAGCAGTTTGCGGGGGTACAATGAGCAGTTCTTC. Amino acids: CASSLRGYNEQFF.

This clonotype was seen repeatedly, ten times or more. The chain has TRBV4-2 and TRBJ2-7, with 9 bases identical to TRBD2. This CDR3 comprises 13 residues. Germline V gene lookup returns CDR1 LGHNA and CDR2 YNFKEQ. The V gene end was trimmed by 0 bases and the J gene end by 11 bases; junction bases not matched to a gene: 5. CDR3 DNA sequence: TGTGCCAGCAGCCAAGATTCTAGCGGGAAGGAGTACTTC. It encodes CASSQDSSGKEYF.

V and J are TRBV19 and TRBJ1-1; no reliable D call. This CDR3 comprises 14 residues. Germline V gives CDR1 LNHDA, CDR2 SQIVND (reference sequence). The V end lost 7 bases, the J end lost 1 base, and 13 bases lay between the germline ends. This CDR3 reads CASKATVRNTEAFF. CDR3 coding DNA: TGTGCCAGTAAGGCGACGGTCCGGAACACTGAAGCTTTCTTT.

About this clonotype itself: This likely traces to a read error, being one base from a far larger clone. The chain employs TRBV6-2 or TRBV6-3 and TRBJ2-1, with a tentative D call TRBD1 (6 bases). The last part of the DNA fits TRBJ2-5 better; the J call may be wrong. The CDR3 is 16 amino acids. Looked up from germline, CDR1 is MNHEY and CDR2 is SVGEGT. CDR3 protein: CASSYQNGQRSETQYF. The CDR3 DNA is TGTGCCAGCAGTTACCAGAATGGACAGCGGTCAGAGACCCAGTACTTC.

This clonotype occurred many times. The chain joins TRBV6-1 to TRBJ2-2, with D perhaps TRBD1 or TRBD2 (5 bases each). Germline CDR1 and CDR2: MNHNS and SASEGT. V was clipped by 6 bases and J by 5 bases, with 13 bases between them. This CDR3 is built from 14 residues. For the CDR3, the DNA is TGTGCCAGCAGGACCGGTTGGGGGACCGGGGAGCTGTTTTTT. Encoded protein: CASRTGWGTGELFF.